This T cell receptor beta chain was sequenced in a study of T cell responses to AZD1222 COVID-19 vaccine. Overall study context: Investigators merged groups given second doses at roughly 4 or roughly 12 weeks. Overall study results and limits: Most donors were white British and more were female, and clonal diversity was possibly underestimated. The repertoires were collected only after the peak T cell response.

This clone was found once. The target antigen is unknown. The CDR3 sequence is 13 residues long. Looked up from germline, CDR1 is SGHNT and CDR2 is YYREEE (reference sequence). The V and J ends lost 7 bases and 8 bases, in that order; junction bases with no gene match: 2. This table comes from immunoSEQ multiplex PCR, and its TCRdb copy is limited to in-frame clones, with some not included. The repertoire holds some 190,000 clones, around 87% seen once, with 6.5% to 8.5% in the top ten. The receptor was isolated from an adult in good health. V and J are TRBV5-4 and TRBJ1-6; 11 positions agree with TRBD1. The material was peripheral blood, obtained on day 0 of AZD1222 vaccination. CDR3 region: CASGTGGYSPLHF. In DNA form, the CDR3 reads TGTGCCAGCGGGACAGGGGGTTATTCACCCCTCCACTTT.